A selection of T cell receptor beta chains follows, all from one sample in a study of blood T cell repertoires in COVID-19. Repertoires were generated with immunoSEQ multiplex PCR, while TCRdb's copy carries only in-frame clones and drops some. The sample lists 70,000 to 80,000 clones, approximately 84% seen once, with 12% in the top ten. The sequencing sample was made of peripheral blood. These receptors all stem from a human donor in a cohort sampled during active COVID-19. The CDR3 runs from the conserved cysteine through the conserved F or W. A D gene is named only where the DNA matches it firmly. Rows give clone size only sometimes, using once, few, many, or a class for an expanded clone.

clone size | J gene | D gene | V gene | CDR3 DNA | CDR3 protein
once | TRBJ2-1 | TRBD1 | TRBV18 | TGTGCCAGCTCATCAATACCGGGACAGGGGGTAAACAATGAGCAGTTCTTC | CASSSIPGQGVNNEQFF
- | TRBJ2-7 | TRBD1 | TRBV19 | TGTGCCAGTAGTACCCGGACAGGGCCCTACGAGCAGTACTTC | CASSTRTGPYEQYF
few | TRBJ1-2 | TRBD1 | TRBV27 | TGTGCCAGCAGTATTCGACAGGGGATTAATGGCTACACCTTC | CASSIRQGINGYTF
- | TRBJ2-5 | TRBD1 | TRBV25-1 | TGTGCCAGCAGTGGACAGGGTCCCCCAGAGACCCAGTACTTC | CASSGQGPPETQYF
- | TRBJ2-3 | TRBD2 | TRBV4-3 | TGCGCCAGCAGCCAAAGATCGGTAGCGGGGGGCCGCACAGATACGCAGTATTTT | CASSQRSVAGGRTDTQYF
- | TRBJ2-6 | - | TRBV18 | TGTGCCAGCTCAATGGAGGGTGTTGGGGCCAACGTCCTGACTTTC | CASSMEGVGANVLTF
- | TRBJ2-1 | - | TRBV2 | TGTGCCAGCAGTGTACTGGTTCACAATGAGCAGTTCTTC | CASSVLVHNEQFF
- | TRBJ1-2 | - | TRBV6-8 | TGTGCCAGCAGTTACATGCCCCGGGAATATGGCTACACCTTC | CASSYMPREYGYTF
- | TRBJ2-3 | TRBD2 | TRBV7-2 | TGTGCCAGCAGCTTATCGGGGGGAAGCACAGATACGCAGTATTTT | CASSLSGGSTDTQYF
- | TRBJ2-3 | TRBD2 | TRBV4-1 | TGCGCCAGCAGCCAAGATTCCAGCGGGGGGGACACAGATACGCAGTATTTT | CASSQDSSGGDTDTQYF
- | TRBJ1-1 | TRBD1 | TRBV7-9 | TGTGCCAGCAGCTTAGCCGACAGGGGTAGGGACACTGAAGCTTTCTTT | CASSLADRGRDTEAFF
- | TRBJ2-3 | - | TRBV5-1 | TGCGCCAGCAGCTTTAAGGGGGATACGCAGTATTTT | CASSFKGDTQYF
once | TRBJ1-2 | TRBD1 | TRBV6-6 | TGTGCCAGCAGCCCACAATCACAGGGGTTTGGCTACACCTTC | CASSPQSQGFGYTF
- | TRBJ2-1 | - | TRBV3-1/TRBV3-2 | TGTGCCAGCAGCCAAGGGCCGGGGAAAGGGGGGGCGTACAATGAGCAGTTCTTC | CASSQGPGKGGAYNEQFF
- | TRBJ2-1 | - | TRBV11-3 | TGTGCCAGCAGCTTAGCGGGGGAGGCCTACAATGAGCAGTTCTTC | CASSLAGEAYNEQFF
- | TRBJ1-5 | - | TRBV28 | TGTGCCAGTCAGGGGACGAGCAATCAGCCCCAGCATTTT | CASQGTSNQPQHF
few | TRBJ2-2 | TRBD2 | TRBV11-2 | TGTGCCAGCAGCTTAGTATGGCGGGGGGGCCCCGGGGAGCTGTTTTTT | CASSLVWRGGPGELFF
- | TRBJ1-5 | - | TRBV30 | TGTGCCTGGAGTAGCACAGATCAGCCCCAGCATTTT | CAWSSTDQPQHF
- | TRBJ1-4 | TRBD1 | TRBV29-1 | TGCAGCGTACGGGACCGGACAGGGAGCGAAAAACTGTTTTTT | CSVRDRTGSEKLFF
- | TRBJ2-5 | TRBD1 | TRBV3-1/TRBV3-2 | TGTGCCAGCAGCCGGACAGGATCCATACAAGAGACCCAGTACTTC | CASSRTGSIQETQYF
- | TRBJ2-5 | TRBD1 | TRBV5-1 | TGCGCCAGCAGCGAAGGGACAGCCGAAGAGACCCAGTACTTC | CASSEGTAEETQYF
once | TRBJ1-4 | TRBD1 | TRBV27 | TGTGCCAGCAGTTTCCGGACAGGGCAAGAAAAACTGTTTTTT | CASSFRTGQEKLFF
- | TRBJ2-7 | - | TRBV5-5 | TGTGCCAGCAGCCGGGACATCTACGAGCAGTACTTC | CASSRDIYEQYF
- | TRBJ2-7 | TRBD2 | TRBV6-4 | TGTGCCAGCAGCAGGACTAGCGATAGCTCCTACGAGCAGTACTTC | CASSRTSDSSYEQYF
few | TRBJ2-5 | - | TRBV20-1 | TGCAGTGGGGGGCCGACCGGGGCCCAGTACTTC | CSGGPTGAQYF
- | TRBJ1-1 | - | TRBV5-4 | TGTGCCAGCAGCCAGCTGGACAGAGTAGGGAACACTGAAGCTTTCTTT | CASSQLDRVGNTEAFF
- | TRBJ1-2 | - | TRBV30 | TGTGCCTGGATCCCCCCAGCGGAGGGCTATGGCTACACCTTC | CAWIPPAEGYGYTF
- | TRBJ1-1 | TRBD1 | TRBV5-4 | TGTGCCAGCAGCTTTAGACAGGGGAACACTGAAGCTTTCTTT | CASSFRQGNTEAFF
- | TRBJ2-1 | - | TRBV5-4 | TGTGCCAGCAGCTTGGAGGGTAAGAGGGGGTCCTACAATGAGCAGTTCTTC | CASSLEGKRGSYNEQFF
- | TRBJ2-5 | - | TRBV29-1 | TGCAGCGTGTGGACAATCCAAGAGACCCAGTACTTC | CSVWTIQETQYF
- | TRBJ2-7 | TRBD2 | TRBV7-2 | TGTGCCAGCAGCAATCTAGCGGGGTTTTACGAGCAGTACTTC | CASSNLAGFYEQYF
once | TRBJ1-2 | TRBD1 | TRBV9 | TGTGCCAGCAGCGGCGGATGGACAGGGAACTATGGCTACACCTTC | CASSGGWTGNYGYTF
- | TRBJ2-3 | TRBD2 | TRBV9 | TGTGCCAGCAGCGTTGTCCCGGGACTAGTAACAGATACGCAGTATTTT | CASSVVPGLVTDTQYF
- | TRBJ2-1 | TRBD2 | TRBV5-1 | TGCGCCAGCAGCTTGGAACTAGCGGGCCTGTACAATGAGCAGTTCTTC | CASSLELAGLYNEQFF
once | TRBJ2-5 | TRBD1 | TRBV7-2 | TGTGCCAGCAGCTTACCGGGACAGCAGCAAGAGACCCAGTACTTC | CASSLPGQQQETQYF
- | TRBJ1-2 | - | TRBV9 | TGTGCCAGCAGCTCCCCCGGGAACCCCAAGGATGGCTACACCTTC | CASSSPGNPKDGYTF
- | TRBJ2-5 | TRBD2 | TRBV7-8 | TGTGCCAGCAGCTGGGGACTAGCGGGGGGGCGTCGAGAGACCCAGTACTTC | CASSWGLAGGRRETQYF
- | TRBJ2-4 | - | TRBV4-2 | TGTGCCAGCAGCCAGGGGGCGCAAAACATTCAGTACTTC | CASSQGAQNIQYF
- | TRBJ2-5 | - | TRBV7-3 | TGTGCCAGCAGCTTAAACCCAGGGCAAGAGACCCAGTACTTC | CASSLNPGQETQYF
- | TRBJ2-5 | - | TRBV11-3 | TGTGCCAGCAGCTTAACAGGGAAAGAGACCCAGTACTTC | CASSLTGKETQYF
- | TRBJ2-7 | - | TRBV6-5 | TGTGCCAGCAGTTATGGAGGCGGGGAGCAGTACTTC | CASSYGGGEQYF
- | TRBJ2-3 | TRBD2 | TRBV5-4 | TGTGCCAGCAGCCAGCAAGCGGGGTCGAGGACAGATACGCAGTATTTT | CASSQQAGSRTDTQYF
- | TRBJ2-5 | - | TRBV7-2 | TGTGCCAGCGCGAGAAATGGGGGGGGCGGGGAGACCCAGTACTTC | CASARNGGGGETQYF
- | TRBJ1-2 | TRBD1 | TRBV11-2 | TGTGCCAGCAGCGCCCAACAGGGGGCAGGCTATGGCTACACCTTC | CASSAQQGAGYGYTF
- | TRBJ2-1 | - | TRBV12-3/TRBV12-4 | TGTGCCAGCAGTCTATCCGATGAGCAGTTCTTC | CASSLSDEQFF